The 24 T cell receptor beta chains given below trace back to one sample, sequenced in a study of OX40 agonist ivuxolimab in advanced cancers. The library relied on the immunoSEQ multiplex PCR assay. TCRdb limited this immuneACCESS table to in-frame rearrangements with V and J called. A share of clones is missing; checked studies link under half to unresolved V genes, and the rest is unexplained. Counted in this sample were 60,000 to 70,000 clones; around 88% of them appeared once. The ten largest clones capture over 0.45% of the sample. The specimen was CD4+ or CD8+ T cells sorted from blood, collected in a trial of the OX40 agonist ivuxolimab. Source of these receptors: an adult with an advanced solid tumor such as melanoma, head and neck, liver or kidney cancer.

The V and J genes are TRBV28 and TRBJ2-3, with TRBD2 matching 10 bases. V was clipped by 7 bases and J by 1 base; unmatched bases: 2. Germline loops: CDR1 MDHEN, CDR2 SYDVKM. The CDR3 contains 14 residues. For the CDR3, the DNA is TGTGCCAGCAACCTAGCGGGGGGCACAGATACGCAGTATTTT. It codes for CASNLAGGTDTQYF. The full variable domain, rest sourced from reference TRBV28 and TRBJ2-3, is DVKVTQSSRYLVKRTGEKVFLECVQDMDHENMFWYRQDPGLGLRLIYFSYDVKMKEKGDIPEGYSVSREKKERFSLILESASTNQTSMYLCASNLAGGTDTQYFGPGTRLTVL.

The chain employs TRBV18 and TRBJ2-2; the D is unclear. The CDR3 loop spans 17 amino acids. Trimming stripped 0 bases from V and 0 bases from J, with 11 bases between. CDR1 KGHSH and CDR2 LQKENI come from the germline V gene. CDR3 sequence reads: CASSPPGLGTNTGELFF. The CDR3 DNA follows: TGTGCCAGCTCACCACCGGGCCTAGGTACGAACACCGGGGAGCTGTTTTTT. Full variable domain (remainder filled in from reference TRBV18 and TRBJ2-2): NAGVMQNPRHLVRRRGQEARLRCSPMKGHSHVYWYRQLPEEGLKFMVYLQKENIIDESGMPKERFSAEFPKEGPSILRIQQVVRGDSAAYFCASSPPGLGTNTGELFFGEGSRLTVL.

The gene calls are TRBV18 and TRBJ1-3; D not certain. The germline V gene encodes CDR1 KGHSH and CDR2 LQKENI. The CDR3 is 16 residues long. The germline V and J ends were trimmed by 2 bases and 0 bases, with 11 bases remaining between them. CDR3 bases: TGTGCCAGCTCACCAACGACGGGGTTCTCTGGAAACACCATATATTTT. Residues: CASSPTTGFSGNTIYF.

This chain links TRBV9 with TRBJ2-5; TRBD2 is a possible D gene (7 bases). The length of the CDR3 is 18 residues. The V and J ends lost 0 bases and 1 base respectively, with 19 bases between them. Germline CDR1 is SGDLS and CDR2 is YYNGEE. The CDR3, as DNA: TGTGCCAGCAGCGTAGGACCAGGGGTAGCTAGCGGCCAAGAGACCCAGTACTTC. This translates into CASSVGPGVASGQETQYF.

The chain has TRBV28 and TRBJ2-3; either TRBD1 or TRBD2 may supply D (5 bases each). The V end lost 3 bases, the J end lost 0 bases, and 28 bases lay between the germline ends. Germline CDR1 and CDR2: MDHEN and SYDVKM. The CDR3 length is 21 residues. The CDR3 DNA follows: TGTGCCAGCAGTTTGTTTGGTAGGGTGACAGCTCGGGATTCTAGCACAGATACGCAGTATTTT. This sequence encodes CASSLFGRVTARDSSTDTQYF.

CDR3 amino acids: CASSLYLLRASGNANTGELFF. CDR3 DNA sequence: TGTGCCAGCAGCTTATATCTTCTCAGGGCTAGCGGGAATGCGAACACCGGGGAGCTGTTTTTT. The rearrangement links TRBV7-8 to TRBJ2-2, with 9 bases lining up with TRBD2. V shed 2 bases, J shed 0 bases, and the junction held 16 bases outside the gene matches. The germline CDR1 and CDR2 sequences are SGHVS and FQNEAQ. The CDR3 runs 21 residues.

In this sample, this clone turned up once. V and J are TRBV5-1 and TRBJ2-5; 7 bases are a match to TRBD2. Germline CDR1 reads SGHRS; CDR2 reads YFSETQ. With 4 bases clipped from V and 7 bases from J, the junction kept 4 bases outside the gene matches. The CDR3 totals 12 residues. The CDR3 is CASSPGEGTQYF. Here the CDR3 DNA reads TGCGCCAGCAGCCCCGGGGAGGGGACCCAGTACTTC. The variable domain in full, with the rest retrieved from reference TRBV5-1 and TRBJ2-5, is KAGVTQTPRYLIKTRGQQVTLSCSPISGHRSVSWYQQTPGQGLQFLFEYFSETQRNKGNFPGRFSGRQFSNSRSEMNVSTLELGDSALYLCASSPGEGTQYFGPGTRLLVL.

The V and J genes are TRBV7-8 and TRBJ1-4; TRBD1 is a possible D gene (5 bases). The germline V gene encodes CDR1 SGHVS and CDR2 FQNEAQ. This CDR3 has 15 residues. Trimming took off 5 bases at V and 3 bases at J, with 13 bases between the two ends. DNA of the CDR3: TGTGCCAGCAGCCCGAGACAGTCTGCTAATGAAAAACTGTTTTTT. It is translated as CASSPRQSANEKLFF.

This clone has a single count. The J gene is TRBJ1-5, the V gene TRBV6-6; D is possibly TRBD1 (5 bases). The V gene lost 9 bases and the J gene lost 2 bases, with 14 bases spanning the gap. The CDR3 covers 14 residues. Per the germline V gene, CDR1 is MNHNY and CDR2 is SVGAGI (reference sequence). CDR3 nucleotides: TGTGCCAGTGGGCAGGGTCTTGGCAATCAGCCCCAGCATTTT. Translation: CASGQGLGNQPQHF.

This chain connects TRBV4-3 to TRBJ2-5; D is possibly TRBD1 or TRBD2 (5 bases each). The DNA end is a closer match to TRBJ2-7, so the J assignment may be wrong. Germline CDR1 LGHNA, CDR2 YSLEER. The CDR3 is made up of 15 amino acids. CDR3 nucleotide sequence: TGCGCCAGCAGCCAGGCCTTTGTGGGGGCCTACGAGCAGTACTTC. This gives the protein CASSQAFVGAYEQYF.

This sequence joins TRBV28 and TRBJ2-3; TRBD2 might be the D (9 bases). The CDR3 extends over 15 amino acids. The V and J ends lost 7 bases and 2 bases respectively, with 16 bases between them. Per the germline V gene, CDR1 is MDHEN and CDR2 is SYDVKM. In DNA form, the CDR3 reads TGTGCCAGCATTACAGGGGGACTAGCCACAGATACGCAGTATTTT. It specifies CASITGGLATDTQYF. The variable domain in full, completed from reference TRBV28 and TRBJ2-3, reads DVKVTQSSRYLVKRTGEKVFLECVQDMDHENMFWYRQDPGLGLRLIYFSYDVKMKEKGDIPEGYSVSREKKERFSLILESASTNQTSMYLCASITGGLATDTQYFGPGTRLTVL.

The gene calls are TRBV29-1 and TRBJ1-1, with D unresolved. This CDR3 region has 14 residues. V was pared by 4 bases and J by 0 bases, with 12 bases between. CDR1 and CDR2 from the germline V gene are SQVTM and ANQGSEA. CDR3 sequence reads: CSVGVRAVNTEAFF. The CDR3 nucleotides read TGCAGCGTTGGTGTTAGGGCAGTGAACACTGAAGCTTTCTTT.

The V gene is TRBV11-1, the J gene TRBJ1-4; 7 nucleotides match TRBD1. Looked up from germline, CDR1 is SGHAT and CDR2 is FQDESV (reference sequence). Trimming cost V 5 bases and J 5 bases; bases outside gene matches: 2. The CDR3 consists of 13 residues. CDR3 amino acids: CASSQTGNEKLFF. The CDR3 region has the DNA TGTGCCAGCAGCCAGACAGGGAATGAAAAACTGTTTTTT.

The V gene is TRBV29-1, the J gene TRBJ2-7; 13 nucleotides align to TRBD2. The CDR3 is 18 amino acids. V was clipped by 0 bases and J by 4 bases; unmatched bases: 12. Germline V lookup: CDR1 SQVTM, CDR2 ANQGSEA. CDR3 loop: CSVEEGPTGTSGNYEQYF. CDR3 in DNA: TGCAGCGTTGAAGAGGGTCCGACCGGGACTAGCGGGAATTACGAGCAGTACTTC.

This clone was observed a handful of times. V is TRBV9 and J is TRBJ2-2, with 9 bases aligning to TRBD2. The CDR3 has 18 residues. The V gene end was trimmed by 0 bases and the J gene end by 5 bases; junction bases not matched to a gene: 11. The V gene's germline CDR1 is SGDLS and CDR2 YYNGEE. DNA for the CDR3: TGTGCCAGCAGCGTAGTTGGAGCGGGGGGACCGGGAACCGGGGAGCTGTTTTTT. This translates into CASSVVGAGGPGTGELFF.

The chain has TRBV6-5 and TRBJ1-2; D gene ambiguous. The CDR3 consists of 15 residues. CDR1 is MNHEY and CDR2 is SVGAGI in the germline V gene. V lost 1 base to trimming and J lost 0 bases, with 9 bases between them. The CDR3 reads CASSYWGGANYGYTF. CDR3 DNA sequence: TGTGCCAGCAGTTACTGGGGTGGCGCTAACTATGGCTACACCTTC.

The chain couples TRBV4-3 to TRBJ2-5; the D is unclear. CDR1 is LGHNA and CDR2 is YSLEER in the germline V gene. The V and J ends lost 1 base and 3 bases respectively, with 6 bases between them. The CDR3 is 13 residues long. The CDR3 coding sequence is TGCGCCAGCAGCCAAGTACCAGAAGAGACCCAGTACTTC. This sequence encodes CASSQVPEETQYF.

The chain employs TRBV7-2 and TRBJ2-5; 7 bases are shared with TRBD1. V dropped 5 bases and J dropped 1; count of bases not matched to a gene: 7. The CDR3 contains 15 residues. Germline loops: CDR1 SGHTA, CDR2 FQGNSA. The CDR3 reads CASSQQGWAQETQYF. The CDR3 DNA follows: TGTGCCAGCAGCCAACAGGGGTGGGCCCAAGAGACCCAGTACTTC.

The gene calls are TRBV6-1 and TRBJ1-6, with a weak D call TRBD1 (5 bases). The CDR3 covers 13 residues. The ends were cut back, 10 bases at V and 10 bases at J, with 17 bases in the middle. CDR1 and CDR2 (germline): MNHNS, SASEGT. The DNA for the CDR3 is TGTGCCACCCTGTGGGGGTTCGGGTCACCCCTCCACTTT. Encoded protein: CATLWGFGSPLHF.

This rearrangement joins TRBV5-1 to TRBJ2-2; D tentatively fits TRBD1 or TRBD2 (5 bases each). CDR1 and CDR2 (germline): SGHRS, YFSETQ. CDR3 length: 13 amino acids. V lost 0 bases and J lost 10, with 10 bases in between. Here the CDR3 DNA reads TGCGCCAGCAGCTTGGCCTTGGGGACGGAGCTGTTTTTT. It specifies CASSLALGTELFF.

This clone was detected once. The chain joins TRBV30 to TRBJ2-7; 10 nucleotides line up with TRBD1. The J segment lost 6 bases and the V segment lost 1 base, leaving 3 bases of the junction unmatched. The CDR3 contains 13 residues. Germline values: CDR1 GTSNPN, CDR2 SVGIG (reference sequence). Here the CDR3 DNA reads TGTGCCTGGAGTGGGGACAGGGGAAGCGAGCAGTACTTC. Translation gives CAWSGDRGSEQYF.

This chain connects TRBV7-2 to TRBJ1-1; unclear D gene. V lost 1 base and J lost 3, with 6 bases in between. The CDR3 has 13 amino acids. The germline V gene has CDR1 SGHTA and CDR2 FQGNSA. The CDR3 region has the DNA TGTGCCAGCAGCTTAGATTGGGACACTGAAGCTTTCTTT. This sequence encodes CASSLDWDTEAFF.

The chain recombines TRBV5-5 with TRBJ2-5; D gene unclear. Germline assignment: CDR1 SGHKS and CDR2 YYEKEE (reference sequence). Trimming cost V 4 bases and J 1 base, with 5 bases left between them. The CDR3 sequence is 12 residues long. This CDR3 reads CASSPFQETQYF. Here the CDR3 DNA reads TGTGCCAGCAGCCCATTCCAAGAGACCCAGTACTTC.

The gene calls are TRBV7-2 and TRBJ2-2; 8 bases agree with TRBD2. The CDR3 sequence is 16 residues long. Germline assignment: CDR1 SGHTA and CDR2 FQGNSA. V lost 1 base and J lost 3; bases outside the gene matches: 4. CDR3 nucleotides: TGTGCCAGCAGCTTAGTCGGGGGGGCCGACACCGGGGAGCTGTTTTTT. Its protein product is CASSLVGGADTGELFF.